Included here is one T cell receptor beta chain sequence, with context. The sample comes from a study of cytomegalovirus exposure and HLA in healthy donors. V trimming: 0 bases; J trimming: 3 bases; junction bases outside the gene matches: 6. The CDR3 totals 17 residues. Germline lookup yields CDR1 LNHNV and CDR2 YYDKDF (reference sequence). TCRdb's copy holds only in-frame clones and misses some; the assay was immunoSEQ multiplex PCR. The repertoire holds 65,000 to 90,000 clones, with 95% as singletons. Sequencing was carried out using PBMCs. The TCR comes from a man younger than 30 in good health and CMV-seronegative. The chain carries TRBV15 and TRBJ2-2; TRBD1 agrees at 8 bases. The CDR3 DNA sequence: TGTGCCACCAGCAGAGATAGGGACAGGCGAGACACCGGGGAGCTGTTTTTT. It encodes CATSRDRDRRDTGELFF.